The 25 T cell receptor beta chains in this list originate from one sample, sequenced in a study of OX40 agonist ivuxolimab in advanced cancers. The table came from immunoSEQ multiplex PCR; TCRdb's copy has only in-frame clones and leaves some out. The profile shows 90,000 to 100,000 clones, roughly nine tenths of them singletons. Sequencing was performed on CD4+ or CD8+ T cells sorted from blood, taken in a trial of the OX40 agonist ivuxolimab. The source of these receptors is an adult with an advanced solid tumor such as melanoma, head and neck, liver or kidney cancer.

J is TRBJ1-2 and V is TRBV7-2; D is unclear. The V and J ends lost 1 base and 5 bases respectively, with 5 bases between them. The CDR3 runs to 12 residues. Germline values: CDR1 SGHTA, CDR2 FQGNSA. The CDR3 loop is CASSLVSYGYTF. Written as DNA, the CDR3 is TGTGCCAGCAGCTTAGTGAGTTATGGCTACACCTTC.

The chain is built from TRBV5-6 and TRBJ2-2, with D perhaps TRBD2 (6 bases). The CDR3 extends over 13 amino acids. The germline V and J ends were trimmed by 4 bases and 7 bases, with 11 bases remaining between them. Germline V gene data show CDR1 as SGHDT and CDR2 as YYEEEE. The CDR3 loop reads CASSPGDVGELFF. The CDR3, as DNA: TGTGCCAGCAGCCCGGGGGACGTCGGGGAGCTGTTTTTT.

The chain employs TRBV29-1 and TRBJ2-5; D is uncertain. Trimming left V 7 bases short and J 2 bases short, with 14 bases between. Germline V gene data show CDR1 as SQVTM and CDR2 as ANQGSEA. This CDR3 is 13 amino acids long. CDR3 protein: CSATNQPQETQYF. The DNA of the CDR3 is TGCAGCGCTACAAACCAGCCACAAGAGACCCAGTACTTC. Using reference TRBV29-1 and TRBJ2-5 for the parts outside the CDR3, the full variable domain is SAVISQKPSRDICQRGTSLTIQCQVDSQVTMMFWYRQQPGQSLTLIATANQGSEATYESGFVIDKFPISRPNLTFSTLTVSNMSPEDSSIYLCSATNQPQETQYFGPGTRLLVL.

This chain uses TRBV7-9 with TRBJ2-3, with 11 bases fitting TRBD2. This CDR3 spans 15 amino acids. After removal of 1 base from V and 4 bases from J, the junction contained 1 base not matched to a gene. Germline V gives CDR1 SEHNR, CDR2 FQNEAQ (reference sequence). The CDR3 is CASSLVAGGADTQYF. Written as DNA, the CDR3 is TGTGCCAGCAGCTTAGTAGCGGGAGGGGCAGATACGCAGTATTTT.

The rearrangement joins TRBV19 to TRBJ1-5; 9 bases fit TRBD1. Germline CDR1 reads LNHDA; CDR2 reads SQIVND (reference sequence). With V trimmed by 3 bases and J by 4 bases, 4 bases remained unmatched. This CDR3 spans 15 amino acids. The CDR3 loop is CASSMVQGANQPQHF. As DNA, the CDR3 is TGTGCCAGTAGTATGGTACAGGGGGCGAATCAGCCCCAGCATTTT.

The chain joins TRBV6-6 to TRBJ1-2, with D possibly matching TRBD1 (6 bases). CDR3 size: 15 residues. Trimming cost V 8 bases and J 8 bases, with 24 bases left between them. The germline CDR1 and CDR2 sequences are MNHNY and SVGAGI (reference sequence). The CDR3 sequence: CASLEGGGIDYGYTF. The CDR3 DNA reads as TGTGCCAGCCTAGAGGGGGGGGGAATAGATTACGGCTACACCTTC.

DNA of the CDR3: TGTGCCAGCAGCGGGCCCTCAGTACCCGGGATCCACGAGCAGTACGTC. It yields the protein CASSGPSVPGIHEQYV. V and J are TRBV21-1 and TRBJ2-7; the table names TRBD2, a call not compared with the DNA. TRBV21-1 is termed a pseudogene. This CDR3 spans 16 amino acids.

The genes are TRBV6-1 and TRBJ1-2; no definite D call. Germline V gene data show CDR1 as MNHNS and CDR2 as SASEGT. The CDR3 has 11 amino acids. V lost 5 bases and J lost 4, with 5 bases in between. The CDR3 is CASSFSYGYTF. As DNA, the CDR3 is TGTGCCAGCAGTTTCAGCTATGGCTACACCTTC.

The chain has TRBV19 and TRBJ2-2; 10 positions agree with TRBD2. The germline gives CDR1 LNHDA, CDR2 SQIVND (reference sequence). The CDR3 totals 17 residues. J lost 1 base, V lost 2 bases, and 4 bases had no gene match. Here the CDR3 reads CASSIQGLALNTGELFF. CDR3 nucleotide sequence: TGTGCCAGTAGTATACAGGGACTAGCGCTGAACACCGGGGAGCTGTTTTTT.

V usage is TRBV28 and J usage is TRBJ2-3; TRBD2 is a possible D gene (5 bases). V was cut by 1 base and J by 2 bases, with 13 bases left in between. The CDR3 extends over 16 amino acids. Germline CDR1 and CDR2: MDHEN and SYDVKM. CDR3 sequence reads: CASSLSRGSDTDTQYF. The CDR3 DNA follows: TGTGCCAGCAGTTTATCCCGGGGAAGTGACACAGATACGCAGTATTTT. Complete variable domain (other parts from reference TRBV28 and TRBJ2-3): DVKVTQSSRYLVKRTGEKVFLECVQDMDHENMFWYRQDPGLGLRLIYFSYDVKMKEKGDIPEGYSVSREKKERFSLILESASTNQTSMYLCASSLSRGSDTDTQYFGPGTRLTVL.

The genes are TRBV7-2 and TRBJ1-1; D unresolved. Germline CDR1 reads SGHTA; CDR2 reads FQGNSA. The CDR3 length is 14 residues. Trimming removed 1 base from V and 6 bases from J, with 12 bases in between. The DNA for the CDR3 is TGTGCCAGCAGCTTAGTAAGGGCAGATGCTGAAGCTTTCTTT. This translates into CASSLVRADAEAFF.

The chain combines TRBV10-2 with TRBJ2-1; the D gene is possibly TRBD2 (6 bases). V was shortened by 6 bases and J by 1 base, with 19 bases between the two germline ends. CDR3 length equals 17 residues. Germline V gene lookup returns CDR1 WSHSY and CDR2 SAAADI. This chain's CDR3 is CASRNGTSLQSYNEQFF. In nucleotides, the CDR3 is TGCGCCAGCAGGAACGGGACTTCCCTTCAATCCTACAATGAGCAGTTCTTC.

The chain links TRBV18 to TRBJ1-1, with a possible D match to TRBD1 (5 bases). The length of the CDR3 is 16 residues. V was cut by 6 bases and J by 7 bases, with 24 bases left in between. Germline V gene lookup returns CDR1 KGHSH and CDR2 LQKENI. The CDR3 sequence is CASSPRFQGKDNEAFF. DNA for the CDR3: TGTGCCAGCTCCCCCCGGTTTCAGGGAAAAGATAATGAAGCTTTCTTT.

This chain joins TRBV18 and TRBJ1-1, with TRBD1 matching 12 bases. V lost 3 bases, J lost 10 bases, and 9 bases stayed unmatched. Germline CDR1 KGHSH, CDR2 LQKENI. The CDR3 contains 15 residues. The CDR3 bases are TGTGCCAGCTCACCGGGGACAGGGGGCGCAGACCGAGCTTTCTTT. Its protein is CASSPGTGGADRAFF.

Concerning this clone: Other DNA sequences in the sample encode the same CDR3. The chain uses TRBV28 and TRBJ1-6; 10 bases align to TRBD1. V lost 4 bases to trimming and J lost 10 bases; unmatched junction nucleotides: 4. CDR3 size: 14 residues. From germline, CDR1 is MDHEN and CDR2 SYDVKM. The CDR3 DNA reads TGTGCCAGCAGTTCAGGACAGGGGGACTCACCCCTCCACTTT. Translation gives CASSSGQGDSPLHF. The full variable domain, in which reference TRBV28 and TRBJ1-6 provide the parts outside the CDR3, is DVKVTQSSRYLVKRTGEKVFLECVQDMDHENMFWYRQDPGLGLRLIYFSYDVKMKEKGDIPEGYSVSREKKERFSLILESASTNQTSMYLCASSSGQGDSPLHFGNGTRLTVT.

The rearrangement joins TRBV6-1 to TRBJ1-2; D perhaps matches TRBD1 (5 bases). The CDR3 has 14 amino acids. Trimming took off 7 bases at V and 6 bases at J, with 18 bases between the two ends. CDR1 and CDR2 from the germline V gene are MNHNS and SASEGT. CDR3 DNA: TGTGCCAGCAAACCGGGCCCCAGAGGGGATGGCTACACCTTC. Translation gives CASKPGPRGDGYTF.

The J gene is TRBJ1-2, the V gene TRBV6-1; 10 bases are a match to TRBD1. Unmatched junction bases numbered 7, after V lost 7 bases and J lost 8 bases. This CDR3 has 13 amino acids. Germline V gene data show CDR1 as MNHNS and CDR2 as SASEGT. CDR3: CASTPTGGRGYTF. CDR3 sequence (DNA): TGTGCCAGCACCCCGACAGGGGGCCGAGGCTACACCTTC.

The chain recombines TRBV18 with TRBJ1-4; D gene unclear. V was shortened by 7 bases and J by 5 bases, with 11 bases between the two germline ends. This CDR3 comprises 13 residues. Germline CDR1 is KGHSH and CDR2 is LQKENI. The chain's CDR3 is CASFGGENEKLFF. In nucleotides, the CDR3 is TGTGCCAGCTTCGGTGGAGAAAATGAAAAACTGTTTTTT.

This chain joins TRBV6-1 and TRBJ1-5; D unclear. V was cut by 3 bases and J by 9 bases, with 12 bases left in between. This CDR3 region has 13 residues. Germline V gene data show CDR1 as MNHNS and CDR2 as SASEGT. The DNA of the CDR3 is TGTGCCAGCAGTGATATAGGCGGTTCGCCCCAGCATTTT. It codes for CASSDIGGSPQHF.

This chain uses TRBV21-1 with TRBJ1-2. TRBV21-1 is classified as a pseudogene. The CDR3 is made up of 17 amino acids. CDR3 sequence reads: CASSLFSGQNCLCGYTF. The CDR3 DNA reads as TGTGCCAGCAGCTTGTTTTCGGGGCAGAATTGTCTATGTGGCTACACCTTC.

The chain has TRBV11-2 and TRBJ1-4; D gene ambiguous. The CDR3 consists of 17 residues. Trimming stripped 0 bases from V and 5 bases from J, with 16 bases between. The germline V gene has CDR1 SGHAT and CDR2 FQNNGV. Written as DNA, the CDR3 is TGTGCCAGCAGCTTAGAGGGCAATCCTTACCCCAATGAAAAACTGTTTTTT. It codes for CASSLEGNPYPNEKLFF.

The chain joins TRBV19 to TRBJ2-4; no clear D gene. Germline V lookup: CDR1 LNHDA, CDR2 SQIVND (reference sequence). The germline V and J ends were trimmed by 1 base and 1 base, with 8 bases remaining between them. The CDR3 runs to 15 residues. This CDR3 reads CASSIVPGAKNIQYF. The CDR3 nucleotides are TGTGCCAGTAGTATAGTTCCGGGCGCCAAAAACATTCAGTACTTC.

The chain couples TRBV5-4 to TRBJ2-5, with a weak D call TRBD2 (6 bases). The CDR3 consists of 14 residues. V lost 3 bases to trimming and J lost 3 bases, with 12 bases between them. Germline V lookup: CDR1 SGHNT, CDR2 YYREEE (reference sequence). The CDR3, as DNA: TGTGCCAGCAGCTCACCGACTAGGGAAGAGACCCAGTACTTC. Its protein product is CASSSPTREETQYF.

V and J are TRBV5-4 and TRBJ1-4; a possible D gene is TRBD1 (6 bases). V was cut by 4 bases and J by 7 bases, with 11 bases left in between. CDR1 and CDR2 from the germline V gene are SGHNT and YYREEE (reference sequence). The CDR3 sequence is 13 residues long. DNA for the CDR3: TGTGCCAGCAGCCTACAGGGAGGTGAAAAACTGTTTTTT. This encodes CASSLQGGEKLFF.

This clone has a single count. This chain links TRBV5-5 with TRBJ1-5, with D uncertain. Trimming shortened V by 1 base and J by 4 bases, and 9 bases separated the two germline ends. This CDR3 has 14 amino acids. Germline loops: CDR1 SGHKS, CDR2 YYEKEE (reference sequence). The CDR3 protein is CASSLTSENQPQHF. For the CDR3, the DNA is TGTGCCAGCAGCTTGACGAGTGAAAATCAGCCCCAGCATTTT.